This entry lists 5 T cell receptor beta chains sequenced from one sample in a study of cytomegalovirus exposure and HLA in healthy donors. With 60 Vbeta and 13 Jbeta primers, the PCR was carried out. Produced via immunoSEQ multiplex PCR; TCRdb's table is partial and in-frame only. This sample carries approximately 90,000 clones, about 74% of them seen once, and the ten largest clones take roughly 3%. The sequencing input was PBMCs. The receptors derive from a man in his forties in good health and CMV-seronegative.

V usage is TRBV9 and J usage is TRBJ2-5, with 12 bases matching TRBD2. The CDR3 is 17 residues long. V dropped 0 bases and J dropped 6; count of bases not matched to a gene: 9. Germline V gene data show CDR1 as SGDLS and CDR2 as YYNGEE. The CDR3: CASSVAVASGGAQTQYF. The CDR3 nucleotides read TGTGCCAGCAGCGTAGCGGTTGCTAGCGGGGGGGCACAGACCCAGTACTTC.

The V call is TRBV4-2, the J call TRBJ2-1, with D maybe TRBD1 (5 bases). CDR3 length equals 13 residues. Per germline, CDR1 LGHNA and CDR2 YNFKEQ. Trimming shortened V by 1 base and J by 6 bases, and 7 bases separated the two germline ends. CDR3 DNA: TGTGCCAGCAGCCAAGGGACACCCAATGAGCAGTTCTTC. Amino acid sequence: CASSQGTPNEQFF.

The rearrangement links TRBV4-3 to TRBJ1-1, with D unclear. Per the germline V gene, CDR1 is LGHNA and CDR2 is YSLEER. V dropped 9 bases and J dropped 1 base, with 18 bases sitting between them. The CDR3 totals 15 residues. This CDR3 reads CASTPVAGWNTEAFF. CDR3 coding DNA: TGCGCCAGTACGCCGGTCGCCGGTTGGAACACTGAAGCTTTCTTT.

The rearrangement links TRBV4-2 to TRBJ2-5; 10 nucleotides align to TRBD1. V lost 4 bases to trimming and J lost 11 bases; unmatched junction nucleotides: 10. The CDR3 is 14 amino acids. Looked up from germline, CDR1 is LGHNA and CDR2 is YNFKEQ. CDR3 in amino acids: CASSPSRDRGGQYF. The CDR3 coding sequence is TGTGCCAGCAGCCCGTCCCGGGACAGGGGTGGGCAGTACTTC.

The chain combines TRBV27 with TRBJ1-5, with TRBD1 as a possible D gene (5 bases). The CDR3 contains 16 residues. Germline CDR1 reads MNHEY; CDR2 reads SMNVEV (reference sequence). V dropped 8 bases and J dropped 0 bases, with 17 bases sitting between them. CDR3 in amino acids: CASGPVGGSSNQPQHF. CDR3 bases: TGTGCCAGCGGCCCCGTGGGGGGGTCTAGCAATCAGCCCCAGCATTTT.